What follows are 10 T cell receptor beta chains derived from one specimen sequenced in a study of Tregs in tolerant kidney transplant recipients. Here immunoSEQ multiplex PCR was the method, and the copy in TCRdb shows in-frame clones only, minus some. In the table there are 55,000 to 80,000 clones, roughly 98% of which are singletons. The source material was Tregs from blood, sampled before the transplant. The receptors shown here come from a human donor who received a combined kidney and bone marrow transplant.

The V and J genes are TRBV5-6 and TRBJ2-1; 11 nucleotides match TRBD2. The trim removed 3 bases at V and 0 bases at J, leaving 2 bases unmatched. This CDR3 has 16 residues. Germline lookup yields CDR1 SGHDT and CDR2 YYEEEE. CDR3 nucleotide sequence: TGTGCCAGCAGCTCTGGACTAGCGGGCTCCTACAATGAGCAGTTCTTC. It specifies CASSSGLAGSYNEQFF.

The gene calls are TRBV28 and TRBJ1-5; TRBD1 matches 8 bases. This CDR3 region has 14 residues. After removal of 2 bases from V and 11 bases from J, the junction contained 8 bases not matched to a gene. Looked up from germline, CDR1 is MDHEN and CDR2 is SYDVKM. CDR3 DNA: TGTGCCAGCAGTTTAGACAGGGGTCAGGGGGCCCAGCATTTT. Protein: CASSLDRGQGAQHF.

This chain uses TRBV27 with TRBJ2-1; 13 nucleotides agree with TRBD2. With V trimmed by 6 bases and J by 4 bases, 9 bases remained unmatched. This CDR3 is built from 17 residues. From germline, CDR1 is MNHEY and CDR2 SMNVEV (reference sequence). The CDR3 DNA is TGTGCCAGCAGCTTGCGCGTGACTAGCGGGGGGTACAATGAGCAGTTCTTC. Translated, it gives CASSLRVTSGGYNEQFF.

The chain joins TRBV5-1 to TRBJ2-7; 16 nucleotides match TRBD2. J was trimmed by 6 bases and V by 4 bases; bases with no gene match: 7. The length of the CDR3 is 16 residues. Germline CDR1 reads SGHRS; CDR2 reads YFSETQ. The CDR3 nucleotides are TGCGCCAGCAGCCTGGGACTAGCGGGGGGGACGGGCGAGCAGTACTTC. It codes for CASSLGLAGGTGEQYF.

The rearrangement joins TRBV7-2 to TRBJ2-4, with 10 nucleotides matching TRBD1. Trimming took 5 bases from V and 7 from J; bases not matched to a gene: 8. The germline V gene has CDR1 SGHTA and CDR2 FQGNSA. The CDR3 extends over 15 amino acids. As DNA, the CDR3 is TGTGCCAGCAGCCTTAAGACAGGGGGCTTGAACATTCAGTACTTC. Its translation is CASSLKTGGLNIQYF.

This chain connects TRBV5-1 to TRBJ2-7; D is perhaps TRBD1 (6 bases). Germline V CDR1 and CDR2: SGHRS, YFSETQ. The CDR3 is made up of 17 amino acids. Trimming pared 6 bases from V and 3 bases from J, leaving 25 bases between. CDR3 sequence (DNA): TGCGCCAGCACTGGGAGAGACAGGACAACTTTACTCTACGAGCAGTACTTC. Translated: CASTGRDRTTLLYEQYF. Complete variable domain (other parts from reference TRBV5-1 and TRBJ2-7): KAGVTQTPRYLIKTRGQQVTLSCSPISGHRSVSWYQQTPGQGLQFLFEYFSETQRNKGNFPGRFSGRQFSNSRSEMNVSTLELGDSALYLCASTGRDRTTLLYEQYFGPGTRLTVT.

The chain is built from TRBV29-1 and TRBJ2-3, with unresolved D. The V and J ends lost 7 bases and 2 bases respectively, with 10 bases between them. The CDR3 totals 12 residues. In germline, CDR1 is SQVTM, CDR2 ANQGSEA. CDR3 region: CSAAGSTDTQYF. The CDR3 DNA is TGCAGCGCCGCCGGTTCCACAGATACGCAGTATTTT.

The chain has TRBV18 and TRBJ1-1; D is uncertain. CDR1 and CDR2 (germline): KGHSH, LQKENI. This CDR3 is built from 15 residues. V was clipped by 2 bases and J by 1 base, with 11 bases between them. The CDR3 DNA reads TGTGCCAGCTCACCAGGCGCAGGAAGGAACACTGAAGCTTTCTTT. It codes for CASSPGAGRNTEAFF.

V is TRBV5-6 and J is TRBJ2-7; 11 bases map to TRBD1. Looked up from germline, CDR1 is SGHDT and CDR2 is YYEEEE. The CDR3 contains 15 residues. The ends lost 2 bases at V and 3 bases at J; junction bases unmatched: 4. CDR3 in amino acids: CASSFRDRGFYEQYF. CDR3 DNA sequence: TGTGCCAGCAGCTTCCGGGACAGGGGGTTCTACGAGCAGTACTTC.

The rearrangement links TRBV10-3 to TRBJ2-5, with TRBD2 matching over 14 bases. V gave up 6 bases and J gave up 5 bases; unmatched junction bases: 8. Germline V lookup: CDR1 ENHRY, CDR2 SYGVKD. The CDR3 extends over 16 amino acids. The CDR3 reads CAISGLAGGRGETQYF. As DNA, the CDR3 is TGTGCCATCAGCGGACTAGCGGGGGGCCGGGGTGAGACCCAGTACTTC.